Listed below are T cell receptor beta chains from one sample, sequenced in a study of blood T cell repertoires in COVID-19. Sequenced by immunoSEQ multiplex PCR; TCRdb stores in-frame clones only, minus some. The table has more than 200,000 clones, about 86% seen once. The specimen sequenced was peripheral blood. These receptors all come from a man between 45 and 60 years old with active or convalescent COVID-19. The CDR3 runs from the conserved cysteine through the conserved F or W. The D gene is left open where the match is weak.

.	TRBV30	TRBJ1-2	CAWSVARLSYGYTF	TGTGCCTGGAGTGTAGCCAGACTCTCCTATGGCTACACCTTC
.	TRBV7-3	TRBJ2-3	CASSPAGDTQYF	TGTGCCAGCAGCCCCGCAGGAGATACGCAGTATTTT
TRBD1	TRBV27	TRBJ2-5	CASSVSTGSGETQYF	TGTGCCAGCAGTGTCTCGACAGGGTCCGGGGAGACCCAGTACTTC
TRBD2	TRBV27	TRBJ2-2	CASKRAGGHTGELFF	TGTGCCAGCAAAAGAGCGGGGGGTCACACCGGGGAGCTGTTTTTT
.	TRBV6-1	TRBJ1-5	CASSEDGVRQGKNQPQHF	TGTGCCAGCAGTGAAGATGGGGTTCGGCAGGGCAAGAATCAGCCCCAGCATTTT
TRBD1	TRBV14	TRBJ1-2	CASSSDRQGSDGYTF	TGTGCCAGCAGCTCAGATCGACAGGGGAGCGATGGCTACACCTTC
.	TRBV2	TRBJ2-7	CASSEAVRYEQYF	TGTGCCAGCAGTGAAGCTGTTCGCTACGAGCAGTACTTC
.	TRBV5-4	TRBJ2-7	CASSPERAKFYEQYF	TGTGCCAGCAGCCCTGAGCGAGCTAAGTTCTACGAGCAGTACTTC
.	TRBV7-9	TRBJ1-1	CASSSQAEAFF	TGTGCCAGCAGTTCGCAGGCTGAAGCTTTCTTT
TRBD1	TRBV23-1	TRBJ2-7	CASSQRTGPSYEQYF	TGCGCCAGCAGTCAACGGACAGGTCCCTCCTACGAGCAGTACTTC
.	TRBV6-6	TRBJ2-2	CASVGVSGELFF	TGTGCCTCCGTCGGGGTCTCCGGGGAGCTGTTTTTT